Listed below are T cell receptor beta chains from one sample, sequenced in a study of graft-versus-host responses after intestinal transplantation. Their antigens remain unidentified. Data came from immunoSEQ multiplex PCR; TCRdb stores just in-frame clones and leaves some out. The sample lists about 90,000 clones, roughly 89% occurring once. Sequenced material: unstimulated CD4+ T cells sorted from spleen or lymph node cells, taken before intestinal transplant. These receptors were collected from a human donor who received an intestinal transplant. The CDR3 runs from the conserved cysteine through the conserved F or W. D genes are given only for firm matches. Only some rows state a clone size, as once, few, many or a class for expanded clones.

>TRBV7-9|NA|TRBJ2-7|TRBD1
CASSSSGGAVEEQYF
TGTGCCAGCAGCTCCTCAGGGGGTGCGGTGGAAGAGCAGTACTTC
>TRBV7-2|NA|TRBJ2-3|TRBD2
CASSLSRRLAGTTDTQYF
TGTGCCAGCAGCTTATCGCGACGACTAGCGGGGACCACAGATACGCAGTATTTT
>TRBV6-5|few|TRBJ1-2|NA
CASSYTLPGVGSGYTF
TGTGCCAGCAGTTACACCCTTCCAGGAGTGGGGAGTGGCTACACCTTC
>TRBV10-3|NA|TRBJ2-1|NA
CAISSIGDEQFF
TGTGCCATCAGCTCGATTGGGGATGAGCAGTTCTTC
>TRBV7-2|NA|TRBJ2-7|TRBD2
CASSLASRLAGGITYEQYF
TGTGCCAGCAGCTTAGCATCTCGACTAGCGGGAGGAATTACCTACGAGCAGTACTTC
>TRBV7-8|NA|TRBJ2-2|TRBD1
CASSLGTGGPGELFF
TGTGCCAGCAGCTTAGGGACAGGGGGCCCCGGGGAGCTGTTTTTT
>TRBV6-1|NA|TRBJ1-5|TRBD1
CASSKDRGGNQPQHF
TGTGCCAGCAGTAAGGACAGGGGTGGCAATCAGCCCCAGCATTTT
>TRBV7-2|NA|TRBJ1-1|NA
CASSIGATEAFF
TGTGCCAGCAGCATAGGGGCGACTGAAGCTTTCTTT
>TRBV7-9|NA|TRBJ2-7|NA
CASSPDETYEQYF
TGTGCCAGCAGTCCGGACGAGACCTACGAGCAGTACTTC
>TRBV6-5|once|TRBJ1-3|NA
CASSPDSLRNTIYF
TGTGCCAGCAGCCCCGACAGTTTGAGAAACACCATATATTTT
>TRBV10-1|NA|TRBJ1-3|NA
CASSEDSTGNTIYF
TGCGCCAGCAGCGAGGACAGTACTGGAAACACCATATATTTT
>TRBV2|once|TRBJ2-1|TRBD1
CASRGDRGYNEQFF
TGTGCCAGCAGAGGGGACAGGGGCTACAATGAGCAGTTCTTC
>TRBV18|NA|TRBJ2-7|NA
CASSRTSYEQYF
TGTGCCAGCTCACGGACTTCCTACGAGCAGTACTTC
>TRBV28|NA|TRBJ1-6|NA
CASSFFGRAGNSPLHF
TGTGCCAGCAGTTTTTTCGGGCGTGCCGGGAATTCACCCCTCCACTTT
>TRBV28|NA|TRBJ2-7|NA
CASSFSIGRFYEQYF
TGTGCCAGCAGTTTCTCTATAGGCAGATTCTATGAGCAGTACTTC
>TRBV5-1|NA|TRBJ1-3|NA
CASSYDGSSGNTIYF
TGCGCCAGCAGTTATGACGGAAGCTCTGGAAACACCATATATTTT
>TRBV5-1|once|TRBJ2-3|NA
CASSFTAYTDTQYF
TGCGCCAGCAGCTTTACGGCCTACACAGATACGCAGTATTTT
>TRBV5-1|NA|TRBJ1-1|TRBD1
CASSLTTGGGGTEAFF
TGCGCCAGCAGCCTCACAACAGGGGGCGGGGGCACTGAAGCTTTCTTT
>TRBV18|NA|TRBJ2-1|NA
CASSPPGLAGTSYNEQFF
TGTGCCAGCTCACCACCGGGTCTGGCGGGCACCTCCTACAATGAGCAGTTCTTC
>TRBV5-1|NA|TRBJ2-5|TRBD2
CASSFYGRVQETQYF
TGCGCCAGCAGCTTTTACGGGAGGGTCCAAGAGACCCAGTACTTC
>TRBV7-3|NA|TRBJ2-6|NA
CASSSRGAAGANVLTF
TGTGCCAGCAGCTCCCGGGGCGCCGCTGGGGCCAACGTCCTGACTTTC
>TRBV6-5|once|TRBJ2-7|NA
CASSQSGYEQYF
TGTGCCAGCAGTCAATCAGGGTACGAGCAGTACTTC
>TRBV7-2|NA|TRBJ1-2|NA
CASSLVRGVSGGYTF
TGTGCCAGCAGCTTAGTGCGGGGCGTGTCCGGTGGCTACACCTTC
>TRBV11-2|NA|TRBJ2-3|NA
CASSLVGGTDTQYF
TGTGCCAGCAGCTTAGTAGGTGGGACAGATACGCAGTATTTT
>TRBV2|NA|TRBJ2-7|TRBD2
CASRVWTSSSEQYF
TGTGCCAGCAGGGTATGGACTAGCAGCAGCGAGCAGTACTTC
>TRBV11-1|NA|TRBJ2-7|TRBD2
CASSLVTSGGYEQYF
TGTGCCAGCAGCTTAGTGACTAGCGGGGGTTACGAGCAGTACTTC
>TRBV6-5|NA|TRBJ1-2|NA
CASSSARAGGGYTF
TGTGCCAGCAGTTCGGCGCGGGCCGGGGGTGGCTACACCTTC
>TRBV5-4|NA|TRBJ2-2|NA
CASSLWSGRANGELFF
TGTGCCAGCAGCTTGTGGTCTGGACGGGCGAACGGGGAGCTGTTTTTT
>TRBV6-5|NA|TRBJ2-7|NA
CASSPIFSSYEQYF
TGTGCCAGCAGTCCCATATTCAGCTCCTACGAGCAGTACTTC
>TRBV28|NA|TRBJ2-7|NA
CASSLVGGVHEQYF
TGTGCCAGCAGTTTAGTTGGCGGGGTCCACGAGCAGTACTTC
>TRBV9|NA|TRBJ1-2|NA
CASSVAAGQGGYTF
TGTGCCAGCAGCGTAGCCGCAGGCCAAGGGGGCTACACCTTC
>TRBV7-9|NA|TRBJ2-7|NA
CASSLGQGGYEQYF
TGTGCCAGCAGCTTAGGCCAGGGAGGCTACGAGCAGTACTTC
>TRBV2|NA|TRBJ1-3|NA
CASRLSGGGGGSGNTIYF
TGTGCCAGCCGCCTATCAGGCGGGGGGGGAGGCTCTGGAAACACCATATATTTT
>TRBV10-3|NA|TRBJ1-5|NA
CAISESLATREPQHF
TGTGCCATCAGTGAGTCGTTGGCAACCAGGGAGCCCCAGCATTTT
>TRBV2|NA|TRBJ2-2|NA
CASKKGHQYTGELFF
TGTGCCAGCAAAAAGGGACATCAATACACCGGGGAGCTGTTTTTT
>TRBV19|NA|TRBJ1-5|NA
CASSILDDSNQPQHF
TGTGCCAGTAGTATATTGGACGATAGCAATCAGCCCCAGCATTTT
>TRBV6-1|NA|TRBJ2-2|TRBD2
CASSDNYRTSVRVTGELFF
TGTGCCAGCAGTGATAATTATAGGACTAGCGTCAGGGTAACCGGGGAGCTGTTTTTT
>TRBV7-9|NA|TRBJ2-7|NA
CASSLASGRSYEQYF
TGTGCCAGCAGCTTAGCCTCGGGCAGGTCCTACGAGCAGTACTTC
>TRBV7-2|NA|TRBJ2-3|TRBD2
CASSARAGADTDTQYF
TGTGCCAGCAGCGCCAGAGCGGGGGCAGACACAGATACGCAGTATTTT
>TRBV23-1|NA|TRBJ1-2|NA
CASSQWGSDGYTF
TGCGCCAGCAGTCAATGGGGTAGCGATGGCTACACCTTC
>TRBV18|NA|TRBJ2-1|NA
CASSPLFPANEQFF
TGTGCCAGCTCACCCTTGTTTCCCGCCAATGAGCAGTTCTTC
>TRBV29-1|NA|TRBJ2-2|NA
CSVGGATNTGELFF
TGCAGCGTTGGGGGGGCTACGAACACCGGGGAGCTGTTTTTT
>TRBV7-9|NA|TRBJ2-3|TRBD2
CASSLIAGGWDTQYF
TGTGCCAGCAGCTTAATAGCGGGCGGCTGGGATACGCAGTATTTT
>TRBV11-2|once|TRBJ2-7|TRBD2
CASSRTSGKGGVYEQYF
TGTGCCAGCAGCAGGACTAGCGGCAAAGGGGGGGTCTACGAGCAGTACTTC
>TRBV25-1|NA|TRBJ2-1|NA
CASSEFELEQFF
TGTGCCAGCAGTGAGTTTGAGTTAGAGCAGTTCTTC